This T cell receptor beta chain was sequenced in a study of cytomegalovirus exposure and HLA in healthy donors. Broader study findings: What a later analysis reportedly showed was that an Asian-associated ancestry cluster had fewer N-insertions than the approximately 700-donor mean.

The PCR was carried out with 60 Vbeta primers and 13 Jbeta primers. Sequenced by immunoSEQ multiplex PCR; TCRdb stores in-frame clones only, minus some. The repertoire includes around 89,000 clones, 65% to 85% of them detected once, and roughly 1.2% sits in the top ten. On this clone itself: The target antigen is unknown. This same CDR3 is encoded by further DNA sequences in the sample.

V was cut by 4 bases and J by 5 bases, with 8 bases left in between. The germline V gene encodes CDR1 MRHNA and CDR2 SNTAGT. The CDR3 spans 13 residues. The V and J genes are TRBV6-4 and TRBJ2-2; TRBD2 might be the D (6 bases). What was sequenced was PBMCs. The clonotype originates from a girl aged 2 to 9 in good health and CMV-seropositive. The CDR3 sequence is CASSVEGTGELFF. As DNA, the CDR3 is TGTGCCAGCAGTGTGGAGGGGACCGGGGAGCTGTTTTTT.